The 21 T cell receptor beta chains in this list originate from one sample, sequenced in a study of CD8 T cells in Susac syndrome. The RNA input was roughly 0.45 to 1 ug, and it was reverse transcribed with random hexamers. TCRdb re-called the immunoSEQ multiplex PCR reads through MiXCR, storing one row per CDR3 protein. Of around 170,000 distinct CDR3 sequences listed, approximately 94% were seen once; the top ten hold approximately 0.12%. The sequencing sample was made of CD4+ T cells from PBMCs. The source is a human donor with Susac syndrome.

This clonotype appeared once. The chain links TRBV3-1 to TRBJ2-4; D gene unclear. V dropped 2 bases and J dropped 2 bases, with 10 bases sitting between them. CDR3 length: 15 residues. The germline V gene encodes CDR1 LGHDT and CDR2 YNNKEL (reference sequence). CDR3 in amino acids: CASSQQRGPKNIQYF. The CDR3, as DNA: TGTGCCAGCAGCCAACAGCGCGGTCCCAAAAACATTCAGTACTTC.

The CDR3 DNA reads TGCAGCGTTCAGGGGTTGCGGGGCAATGAGCAGTTCTTC. Translating it yields CSVQGLRGNEQFF. The chain combines TRBV29-1 with TRBJ2-1, with D perhaps TRBD1 or TRBD2 (6 bases each). The germline V and J ends were trimmed by 5 bases and 6 bases, with 14 bases remaining between them. CDR1 and CDR2 (germline): SQVTM, ANQGSEA. The CDR3 has 13 residues.

The chain couples TRBV28 to TRBJ2-5; 7 bases fit TRBD2. This CDR3 is built from 15 residues. Germline V gene data show CDR1 as MDHEN and CDR2 as SYDVKM. The V and J ends lost 4 bases and 1 base, in that order; junction bases with no gene match: 6. CDR3 DNA: TGTGCCAGCAGTTCGGAGCGGGGCATCCAAGAGACCCAGTACTTC. This codes for CASSSERGIQETQYF.

The V call is TRBV7-2, the J call TRBJ2-5; D gene uncertain. With 10 bases removed from V and 5 bases from J, the gap between germline ends came to 20 bases. The CDR3 length is 14 residues. Germline V gene sequence: CDR1 SGHTA, CDR2 FQGNSA. The CDR3 is CATSDSPSGETQYF. CDR3 nucleotide sequence: TGTGCCACCTCGGATTCCCCGAGTGGGGAGACCCAGTACTTC.

The J gene is TRBJ2-7, the V gene TRBV2; D is unresolved. Trimming pared 6 bases from V and 6 bases from J, leaving 12 bases between. The germline V gene encodes CDR1 SNHLY and CDR2 FYNNEI. The CDR3 is 12 amino acids. The CDR3 DNA reads TGTGCCAGCAGCTCCAGCCCGGTCGAGCAGTACTTC. The encoded protein is CASSSSPVEQYF.

This CDR3 reads CASSLTSLGGYNEQFF. CDR3 bases: TGTGCCAGCAGTTTAACTTCCCTCGGGGGGTACAATGAGCAGTTCTTC. The chain is built from TRBV28 and TRBJ2-1; TRBD2 matches at 7 bases. In germline, CDR1 is MDHEN, CDR2 SYDVKM. This CDR3 region has 16 residues. J was trimmed by 4 bases and V by 2 bases; bases with no gene match: 8.

This chain links TRBV28 with TRBJ2-5; D may match TRBD1 or TRBD2 (5 bases each). Germline CDR1 reads MDHEN; CDR2 reads SYDVKM. The ends were cut back, 1 base at V and 0 bases at J, with 12 bases in the middle. The CDR3 consists of 16 residues. The DNA of the CDR3 is TGTGCCAGCAGTTTATCCGGGACCCGAAACCAAGAGACCCAGTACTTC. The encoded protein is CASSLSGTRNQETQYF.

The chain has TRBV14 and TRBJ1-1; no clear D. The germline V and J ends were trimmed by 1 base and 6 bases, with 6 bases remaining between them. The CDR3 is 12 amino acids. CDR1 is SGHDN, CDR2 FVKESK, per germline. CDR3 DNA sequence: TGTGCCAGCAGCCAAGTAGGAGCTGAAGCTTTCTTT. Translating gives CASSQVGAEAFF.

The chain links TRBV18 to TRBJ2-7; D is unresolved. The V gene's germline CDR1 is KGHSH and CDR2 LQKENI. Trimming removed 2 bases at V and 1 base at J, with 6 bases between. CDR3 length: 13 residues. The CDR3 here is CASSPGSSYEQYF. CDR3 DNA sequence: TGTGCCAGCTCACCAGGCAGTTCCTACGAGCAGTACTTC.

This sequence joins TRBV7-8 and TRBJ2-6; TRBD1 might be the D (6 bases). Germline CDR1 reads SGHVS; CDR2 reads FQNEAQ. Trimming left V 5 bases short and J 0 bases short, with 14 bases between. This CDR3 has 17 residues. The CDR3 here is CASSPTTGPSGANVLTF. The CDR3 bases are TGTGCCAGCAGCCCCACGACAGGACCCTCTGGGGCCAACGTCCTGACTTTC.

CDR3 protein: CASSSPRANYGYTF. CDR3 nucleotides: TGTGCCAGCAGTTCCCCGCGGGCTAACTATGGCTACACCTTC. The V gene is TRBV6-2 or TRBV6-3, the J gene TRBJ1-2; D unresolved. The germline V and J ends were trimmed by 4 bases and 0 bases, with 9 bases remaining between them. In germline, CDR1 is MNHEY, CDR2 SVGEGT. The CDR3 loop spans 14 amino acids.

V and J are TRBV5-1 and TRBJ2-7, with D unresolved. The CDR3 consists of 13 residues. Germline V lookup: CDR1 SGHRS, CDR2 YFSETQ. With 2 bases removed from V and 2 bases from J, the gap between germline ends came to 8 bases. CDR3 sequence (DNA): TGCGCCAGCAGCTTAAACAGAGCCTACGAGCAGTACTTC. It specifies CASSLNRAYEQYF.

V gene TRBV29-1 combines with J gene TRBJ2-3; maybe TRBD2 (6 bases). Germline V CDR1 and CDR2: SQVTM, ANQGSEA. The CDR3 loop spans 14 amino acids. Trimming took off 7 bases at V and 0 bases at J, with 14 bases between the two ends. CDR3 in amino acids: CSALWAGSTDTQYF. In DNA form, the CDR3 reads TGCAGCGCACTCTGGGCGGGAAGCACAGATACGCAGTATTTT.

This chain uses TRBV29-1 with TRBJ2-5, with D possibly matching TRBD1 (6 bases). The CDR3 loop spans 13 amino acids. Germline assignment: CDR1 SQVTM and CDR2 ANQGSEA. Deletions cut 5 bases from V and 1 base from J, with 11 bases between. The CDR3, as DNA: TGCAGCGTTCAAAGGGACACCCAAGAGACCCAGTACTTC. Amino acids: CSVQRDTQETQYF.

V and J are TRBV6-5 and TRBJ2-5; D is unresolved. The V gene's germline CDR1 is MNHEY and CDR2 SVGAGI. Trimming took 5 bases from V and 5 from J, leaving 18 bases between them. The CDR3 is 15 amino acids. The CDR3 protein is CASSPWTLRRETQYF. The CDR3 nucleotides read TGTGCCAGCAGTCCATGGACCCTTCGCAGGGAGACCCAGTACTTC.

The chain carries TRBV28 and TRBJ2-5, with TRBD2 identical over 8 bases. Germline-derived CDR1 and CDR2 are MDHEN and SYDVKM. This CDR3 comprises 14 residues. Trimming cost V 5 bases and J 4 bases; bases outside gene matches: 6. The CDR3 region has the DNA TGTGCCAGCAGTCTCGGACTAGCATCAGAGACCCAGTACTTC. It specifies CASSLGLASETQYF. The full variable domain, its missing parts supplied by reference TRBV28 and TRBJ2-5, is DVKVTQSSRYLVKRTGEKVFLECVQDMDHENMFWYRQDPGLGLRLIYFSYDVKMKEKGDIPEGYSVSREKKERFSLILESASTNQTSMYLCASSLGLASETQYFGPGTRLLVL.

The chain carries TRBV7-2 and TRBJ2-1, with D perhaps matching TRBD2 (6 bases). The germline CDR1 and CDR2 sequences are SGHTA and FQGNSA. The CDR3 is made up of 13 amino acids. V lost 0 bases and J lost 12, with 12 bases in between. This CDR3 is CASSLALAGGQFF. CDR3 DNA sequence: TGTGCCAGCAGCTTAGCGTTGGCCGGGGGGCAGTTCTTC.

This clonotype was picked up one time. This chain connects TRBV20-1 to TRBJ1-1; a possible D gene is TRBD1 (6 bases). Trimming cost V 7 bases and J 1 base, with 10 bases left between them. Germline V gene lookup returns CDR1 DFQATT and CDR2 SNEGSKA (reference sequence). This CDR3 region has 12 residues. CDR3 in DNA: TGCAGTGTCAAACAGGGGAACACTGAAGCTTTCTTT. Amino acids: CSVKQGNTEAFF.

In its sample, this clonotype was seen once. The chain links TRBV27 to TRBJ1-2; D is uncertain. With 5 bases removed from V and 4 bases from J, the gap between germline ends came to 14 bases. Germline loops: CDR1 MNHEY, CDR2 SMNVEV (reference sequence). The CDR3 has 14 amino acids. The CDR3 here is CASSPRPVGYGYTF. CDR3 nucleotide sequence: TGTGCCAGCAGTCCTCGTCCGGTGGGCTATGGCTACACCTTC.

J is TRBJ1-2 and V is TRBV29-1, with TRBD1 as a possible D gene (6 bases). CDR3 length: 13 residues. Germline V lookup: CDR1 SQVTM, CDR2 ANQGSEA. V was clipped by 3 bases and J by 4 bases, with 12 bases between them. The CDR3 sequence is CSVEGGSGYGYTF. The CDR3 DNA reads TGCAGCGTTGAGGGGGGCTCGGGCTATGGCTACACCTTC. The complete variable domain, with remaining parts taken from reference TRBV29-1 and TRBJ1-2, reads SAVISQKPSRDICQRGTSLTIQCQVDSQVTMMFWYRQQPGQSLTLIATANQGSEATYESGFVIDKFPISRPNLTFSTLTVSNMSPEDSSIYLCSVEGGSGYGYTFGSGTRLTVV.

This clonotype was seen a handful of times. The rearrangement uses TRBV18 and TRBJ2-7; D is ambiguous. V gave up 3 bases and J gave up 0 bases, with 6 bases separating them. Germline V gene sequence: CDR1 KGHSH, CDR2 LQKENI. CDR3 length: 13 residues. DNA for the CDR3: TGTGCCAGCTCACCTGCAGGCTCCTACGAGCAGTACGTC. It encodes CASSPAGSYEQYV.